These 27 T cell receptor beta chains originate from one sample sequenced in a study of blood T cell repertoires in COVID-19. The assay was immunoSEQ multiplex PCR, and TCRdb's table has in-frame clones only and misses some. The sample holds 30,000 to 40,000 clones, about 90% seen once. Sequencing was performed on peripheral blood. The origin of the receptors is a man aged 45 to 65 with active or convalescent COVID-19.

The chain links TRBV27 to TRBJ2-7; 8 positions agree with TRBD1. V lost 3 bases and J lost 1; bases outside the gene matches: 2. Germline V gene sequence: CDR1 MNHEY, CDR2 SMNVEV (reference sequence). The length of the CDR3 is 14 residues. CDR3 in amino acids: CASSFGTGSYEQYF. The CDR3 DNA follows: TGTGCCAGCAGTTTCGGGACAGGATCCTACGAGCAGTACTTC.

The V gene is TRBV28, the J gene TRBJ2-1, with 9 bases aligning to TRBD2. Trimming removed 6 bases from V and 8 bases from J; junction bases left unmatched: 11. This CDR3 is built from 15 residues. Per the germline V gene, CDR1 is MDHEN and CDR2 is SYDVKM. The CDR3 here is CASRPASGNWYEQFF. The DNA of the CDR3 is TGTGCCAGCAGACCTGCTAGCGGGAATTGGTATGAGCAGTTCTTC.

The V and J genes are TRBV10-3 and TRBJ2-1; 13 nucleotides line up with TRBD2. Unmatched junction bases numbered 18, after V lost 4 bases and J lost 0 bases. The CDR3 runs 22 residues. The V gene's germline CDR1 is ENHRY and CDR2 SYGVKD. CDR3 residues: CAISGTDTRKTSGRSSYNEQFF. For the CDR3, the DNA is TGTGCCATCAGTGGAACAGATACGAGGAAGACTAGCGGGAGGAGCTCCTACAATGAGCAGTTCTTC.

The V gene is TRBV3-1 (or the pseudogene TRBV3-2), the J gene TRBJ1-1; D not certain. Germline V lookup: CDR1 LGHDT, CDR2 YNNKEL (reference sequence). The CDR3 covers 12 residues. Trimming shortened V by 6 bases and J by 1 base, and 6 bases separated the two germline ends. The DNA for the CDR3 is TGTGCCAGCAGACACAGGAACACTGAAGCTTTCTTT. Translating it yields CASRHRNTEAFF.

The V gene is TRBV4-1, the J gene TRBJ2-1; 10 bases map to TRBD2. The CDR3 is 16 amino acids. V was pared by 0 bases and J by 4 bases, with 3 bases of the junction left unmatched. Germline V gene lookup returns CDR1 MGHRA and CDR2 YSYEKL. The CDR3 protein is CASSQDPSGGYNEQFF. The CDR3 region has the DNA TGCGCCAGCAGCCAAGATCCTAGCGGGGGTTACAATGAGCAGTTCTTC.

This chain joins TRBV5-5 and TRBJ1-5, with D uncertain. CDR3 length: 13 residues. Germline CDR1 is SGHKS and CDR2 is YYEKEE (reference sequence). Trimming pared 0 bases from V and 5 bases from J, leaving 6 bases between. CDR3 nucleotides: TGTGCCAGCAGCTTGGTGGCCGATCAGCCCCAGCATTTT. This translates into CASSLVADQPQHF.

The chain is built from TRBV19 and TRBJ1-3, with D perhaps matching TRBD1 (6 bases). The V end was cut by 7 bases, the J end by 0 bases, with 22 bases between. Germline CDR1 reads LNHDA; CDR2 reads SQIVND (reference sequence). The CDR3 is 18 residues long. This CDR3 is CASTTFAAGQISGNTIYF. CDR3 sequence (DNA): TGTGCCAGTACCACATTCGCTGCCGGACAGATCTCTGGAAACACCATATATTTT.

The chain couples TRBV9 to TRBJ2-2; D is undetermined. CDR3 length: 12 residues. The ends were cut back, 4 bases at V and 5 bases at J, with 6 bases in the middle. Germline lookup yields CDR1 SGDLS and CDR2 YYNGEE. The DNA of the CDR3 is TGTGCCAGCAGCACAGCTACCGGGGAGCTGTTTTTT. This translates into CASSTATGELFF.

The chain joins TRBV6-1 to TRBJ2-1, with D possibly being TRBD1 (5 bases). The V and J ends lost 1 base and 2 bases respectively, with 9 bases between them. Germline V gene data show CDR1 as MNHNS and CDR2 as SASEGT. The CDR3 is 15 amino acids. The CDR3 coding sequence is TGTGCCAGCAGTGAAGTAGGGGCCGCCTACAATGAGCAGTTCTTC. It yields the protein CASSEVGAAYNEQFF.

A few counts support this clone. The gene calls are TRBV6-1 and TRBJ2-5; D is undetermined. With 2 bases removed from V and 3 bases from J, the gap between germline ends came to 10 bases. Germline V gene data show CDR1 as MNHNS and CDR2 as SASEGT. This CDR3 spans 14 amino acids. The chain's CDR3 is CASSESTAEETQYF. CDR3 sequence (DNA): TGTGCCAGCAGTGAAAGTACAGCTGAAGAGACCCAGTACTTC.

The CDR3 nucleotides read TGTGCCAGCAGCCAGGGAGCGGGGTGGGCAGATACGCAGTATTTT. This sequence encodes CASSQGAGWADTQYF. V and J are TRBV5-8 and TRBJ2-3; 7 bases map to TRBD2. With 4 bases clipped from V and 4 bases from J, the junction kept 9 bases outside the gene matches. The germline V gene has CDR1 SGHTS and CDR2 YDEGEE. This CDR3 is built from 15 residues.

The J gene is TRBJ1-3, the V gene TRBV28, with D possibly TRBD1 on 5 matching bases. Germline values: CDR1 MDHEN, CDR2 SYDVKM. Trimming took 2 bases from V and 4 from J, leaving 12 bases between them. This CDR3 contains 15 residues. The CDR3 spells CASSLGRDRGNTIYF. CDR3 DNA sequence: TGTGCCAGCAGTTTAGGGCGGGACCGCGGAAACACCATATATTTT.

The genes are TRBV5-1 and TRBJ2-1, with TRBD2 matching over 10 bases. CDR3 length: 16 residues. Germline-derived CDR1 and CDR2 are SGHRS and YFSETQ. The junction had 5 bases not matched to a gene; V was cut back by 4 bases and J by 1 base. CDR3 nucleotides: TGCGCCAGCAGCACCACTAGCGGGACTTCCTACAATGAGCAGTTCTTC. Protein sequence: CASSTTSGTSYNEQFF.

This clone was seen just once. J is TRBJ2-7 and V is TRBV4-1; 9 bases match TRBD2. This CDR3 spans 17 amino acids. Germline V gene sequence: CDR1 MGHRA, CDR2 YSYEKL. The junction had 7 bases not matched to a gene; V was cut back by 0 bases and J by 1 base. CDR3: CASSQDMRGLASYEQYF. The CDR3, as DNA: TGCGCCAGCAGCCAAGATATGAGGGGACTAGCATCCTACGAGCAGTACTTC.

The sample holds a few counts of this clone. The chain employs TRBV18 and TRBJ1-4, with 10 bases matching TRBD1. This CDR3 spans 15 amino acids. CDR1 is KGHSH, CDR2 LQKENI, per germline. Trimming removed 3 bases from V and 6 bases from J; junction bases left unmatched: 4. CDR3 in amino acids: CASSPRQGADEKLFF. Written as DNA, the CDR3 is TGTGCCAGCTCACCCCGACAGGGGGCTGATGAAAAACTGTTTTTT.

CDR3 region: CASSWDRGHGDTQYF. The DNA of the CDR3 is TGTGCCAGCAGTTGGGACAGGGGGCATGGAGATACGCAGTATTTT. The rearrangement links TRBV28 to TRBJ2-3; 12 bases agree with TRBD1. CDR1 is MDHEN, CDR2 SYDVKM, per germline. There are 15 residues in the CDR3. Trimming cost V 4 bases and J 5 bases; bases outside gene matches: 4. The whole variable domain, filled in from reference TRBV28 and TRBJ2-3, reads DVKVTQSSRYLVKRTGEKVFLECVQDMDHENMFWYRQDPGLGLRLIYFSYDVKMKEKGDIPEGYSVSREKKERFSLILESASTNQTSMYLCASSWDRGHGDTQYFGPGTRLTVL.

The chain couples TRBV7-2 to TRBJ1-1; perhaps TRBD1 as D (5 bases). V lost 0 bases and J 11 bases, leaving 16 bases between the germline ends. The CDR3 extends over 14 amino acids. Per germline, CDR1 SGHTA and CDR2 FQGNSA. CDR3 residues: CASSLAVEIKGAFF. In nucleotides, the CDR3 is TGTGCCAGCAGCTTAGCGGTGGAAATAAAGGGGGCTTTCTTT.

This CDR3 reads CASRKGLAVNTGELFF. CDR3 nucleotides: TGTGCCAGCAGAAAGGGACTAGCGGTAAACACCGGGGAGCTGTTTTTT. The chain recombines TRBV7-2 with TRBJ2-2; TRBD2 matches 11 bases. Losses at the gene ends were 6 bases for V and 2 bases for J; bases not matched to a gene: 5. This CDR3 region has 16 residues. From germline, CDR1 is SGHTA and CDR2 FQGNSA.

The chain is built from TRBV7-8 and TRBJ1-2; a possible D gene is TRBD1 (5 bases). The germline V gene has CDR1 SGHVS and CDR2 FQNEAQ. This CDR3 spans 15 amino acids. V shed 5 bases and J shed 8 bases, with 21 bases lying between them. CDR3 amino acids: CASSPQGTARSGYTF. In nucleotides, the CDR3 is TGTGCCAGCAGCCCCCAAGGGACTGCCCGAAGCGGCTACACCTTC.

This clone was detected once. For the CDR3, the DNA is TGTGCCACCAGTGAAACCGGGACAGACAATGGCTACACCTTC. It translates to CATSETGTDNGYTF. The chain links TRBV24-1 to TRBJ1-2, with 7 bases identical to TRBD1. The germline V gene encodes CDR1 KGHDR and CDR2 SFDVKD. The trim removed 4 bases at V and 6 bases at J, leaving 7 bases unmatched. The CDR3 is made up of 14 amino acids.

The gene calls are TRBV27 and TRBJ2-1, with 7 bases fitting TRBD1. V shed 2 bases, J shed 4 bases, and the junction held 2 bases outside the gene matches. CDR3 length equals 14 residues. CDR1 and CDR2 from the germline V gene are MNHEY and SMNVEV (reference sequence). CDR3 DNA sequence: TGTGCCAGCAGTTTAGGACAGGTTTACAATGAGCAGTTCTTC. As protein: CASSLGQVYNEQFF.

V gene TRBV29-1 combines with J gene TRBJ2-4, with D perhaps matching TRBD1 (6 bases). The ends were cut back, 5 bases at V and 9 bases at J, with 8 bases in the middle. Germline CDR1 SQVTM, CDR2 ANQGSEA. There are 10 residues in the CDR3. CDR3 nucleotide sequence: TGCAGCGTTCAACAGGGCATTCAGTACTTC. Translated, it gives CSVQQGIQYF.

The V gene is TRBV5-1, the J gene TRBJ2-2, with 8 bases fitting TRBD2. With 2 bases clipped from V and 4 bases from J, the junction kept 4 bases outside the gene matches. The CDR3 covers 15 residues. In germline, CDR1 is SGHRS, CDR2 YFSETQ. The CDR3 loop is CASSFYGTSTGELFF. In DNA, the CDR3 is TGCGCCAGCAGCTTCTACGGGACTAGCACCGGGGAGCTGTTTTTT.

The CDR3 spells CASTDRGRGETQYF. In DNA form, the CDR3 reads TGTGCCAGCACTGACAGGGGTAGGGGAGAGACCCAGTACTTC. The rearrangement uses TRBV2 and TRBJ2-5, with 8 bases matching TRBD1. After removal of 7 bases from V and 4 bases from J, the junction contained 8 bases not matched to a gene. Germline V gives CDR1 SNHLY, CDR2 FYNNEI. The length of the CDR3 is 14 residues.

There are a few counts of this clone. The chain carries TRBV15 and TRBJ1-4; 7 bases fit TRBD1. The CDR3 length is 15 residues. Germline V gives CDR1 LNHNV, CDR2 YYDKDF (reference sequence). V lost 0 bases to trimming and J lost 5 bases; unmatched junction nucleotides: 3. CDR3 amino acids: CATSRERTGNEKLFF. For the CDR3, the DNA is TGTGCCACCAGCAGAGAGAGGACAGGAAATGAAAAACTGTTTTTT.

The chain joins TRBV18 to TRBJ1-2; 7 bases line up with TRBD1. Germline values: CDR1 KGHSH, CDR2 LQKENI. V trimming: 2 bases; J trimming: 3 bases; junction bases outside the gene matches: 6. The CDR3 covers 15 residues. The DNA for the CDR3 is TGTGCCAGCTCACCAAGAGGGGGCTGGGACTATGGCTACACCTTC. Translating gives CASSPRGGWDYGYTF.

This clone came up a few times. The chain couples TRBV6-1 to TRBJ1-3; D unresolved. The CDR3 sequence is 17 residues long. Germline V lookup: CDR1 MNHNS, CDR2 SASEGT. Trimming left V 4 bases short and J 0 bases short, with 16 bases between. The CDR3 loop is CASSVSLFLNSGNTIYF. The CDR3 nucleotides are TGTGCCAGCAGTGTCTCACTATTCCTGAACTCTGGAAACACCATATATTTT.